The 10 T cell receptor beta chains presented below share a single source sample, sequenced in a study of shared T cell receptors in the human thymus. Profiled with immunoSEQ multiplex PCR; TCRdb holds only in-frame clones, not every one. The sample carries 600,000 to 900,000 clones, approximately 83% recorded once. Another study also made use of these data, one on human thymus T cells.

The material sequenced was thymocytes. Every receptor here comes from a girl less than two years old with a congenital heart defect.

This clone occurred once. The chain employs TRBV28 and TRBJ1-4; D unclear. This CDR3 has 15 residues. V was pared by 5 bases and J by 7 bases, with 17 bases between. The germline gives CDR1 MDHEN, CDR2 SYDVKM. The CDR3 reads CASSLSGRECEKLFF. The CDR3 DNA follows: TGTGCCAGCAGTCTTTCCGGGAGGGAATGTGAAAAACTGTTTTTT.

The rearrangement joins TRBV2 to TRBJ2-7, with 7 bases aligning to TRBD1. CDR1 is SNHLY and CDR2 is FYNNEI in the germline V gene. This CDR3 comprises 13 residues. J gave up 3 bases and V 8 bases, and 7 bases lay outside the gene matches. Here the CDR3 reads CASLRTGCYEQYF. CDR3 sequence (DNA): TGTGCCAGCCTACGGACAGGATGCTACGAGCAGTACTTC.

The V gene is TRBV9, the J gene TRBJ2-2; 9 nucleotides agree with TRBD1. Germline values: CDR1 SGDLS, CDR2 YYNGEE. This CDR3 is built from 16 residues. Losses at the gene ends were 3 bases for V and 3 bases for J; bases not matched to a gene: 6. CDR3 sequence: CASSARTGVDTGELFF. CDR3 bases: TGTGCCAGCAGCGCGCGGACAGGGGTGGACACCGGGGAGCTGTTTTTT. Together with reference TRBV9 and TRBJ2-2, the CDR3 gives the full variable domain: DSGVTQTPKHLITATGQRVTLRCSPRSGDLSVYWYQQSLDQGLQFLIQYYNGEERAKGNILERFSAQQFPDLHSELNLSSLELGDSALYFCASSARTGVDTGELFFGEGSRLTVL.

V usage is TRBV7-9 and J usage is TRBJ1-1; TRBD1 aligns across 9 bases. The germline V gene has CDR1 SEHNR and CDR2 FQNEAQ (reference sequence). The V segment lost 1 base and the J segment 0 bases; nucleotides outside the gene matches: 3. This CDR3 region has 16 residues. CDR3 sequence reads: CASSLDGDRVNTEAFF. The CDR3, as DNA: TGTGCCAGCAGCTTAGATGGGGACAGGGTGAACACTGAAGCTTTCTTT.

For this clone: One junction end disagrees with the germline gene, perhaps due to a read error. This sequence joins TRBV5-1 and TRBJ1-3; the match to TRBD1 covers 10 bases. The CDR3 extends over 15 amino acids. Germline-derived CDR1 and CDR2 are SGHRS and YFSETQ. Here the CDR3 reads CASRLDRGTGNTIYF. CDR3 in DNA: TGCGCCAGCAGATTGGACAGGGGGACTGGAAACACCATATATTTT.

V gene TRBV5-4 combines with J gene TRBJ2-5, with 7 positions matching TRBD2. The germline V gene has CDR1 SGHNT and CDR2 YYREEE (reference sequence). There are 15 residues in the CDR3. The V gene end was trimmed by 2 bases and the J gene end by 2 bases; junction bases not matched to a gene: 6. CDR3 residues: CASSFESSGQETQYF. Written as DNA, the CDR3 is TGTGCCAGCAGCTTCGAGTCTAGCGGACAAGAGACCCAGTACTTC.

The table lists this clone with a count of one. The chain couples TRBV5-8 to TRBJ1-2; 7 positions agree with TRBD1. V shed 2 bases, J shed 5 bases, and the junction held 6 bases outside the gene matches. Germline-derived CDR1 and CDR2 are SGHTS and YDEGEE. The CDR3 has 14 residues. The CDR3 sequence is CASSFGTALYGYTF. CDR3 nucleotides: TGTGCCAGCAGCTTCGGGACAGCCCTATATGGCTACACCTTC. The variable domain in full, with the rest retrieved from reference TRBV5-8 and TRBJ1-2, is EAGVTQSPTHLIKTRGQQATLRCSPISGHTSVYWYQQALGLGLQFLLWYDEGEERNRGNFPPRFSGRQFPNYSSELNVNALELEDSALYLCASSFGTALYGYTFGSGTRLTVV.

The V call is TRBV28, the J call TRBJ2-7, with D possibly being TRBD1 (6 bases). Germline V gene lookup returns CDR1 MDHEN and CDR2 SYDVKM. V was cut by 5 bases and J by 4 bases, with 15 bases left in between. The CDR3 is made up of 14 amino acids. The chain's CDR3 is CASSPPDSQYEQYF. For the CDR3, the DNA is TGTGCCAGCAGTCCCCCGGACAGTCAATACGAGCAGTACTTC. Full variable domain (outside the CDR3, taken from reference TRBV28 and TRBJ2-7): DVKVTQSSRYLVKRTGEKVFLECVQDMDHENMFWYRQDPGLGLRLIYFSYDVKMKEKGDIPEGYSVSREKKERFSLILESASTNQTSMYLCASSPPDSQYEQYFGPGTRLTVT.

This clone was seen only once. The chain joins TRBV6-6 to TRBJ2-4; tentative D call: TRBD2 (5 bases). Trimming took off 4 bases at V and 6 bases at J, with 19 bases between the two ends. CDR1 and CDR2 from the germline V gene are MNHNY and SVGAGI (reference sequence). CDR3 length: 16 residues. The CDR3 DNA follows: TGTGCCAGCAGTTCGGGGTTGGGGAATGTTAGAAACATTCAGTACTTC. It codes for CASSSGLGNVRNIQYF.

The chain employs TRBV2 and TRBJ2-7; D gene ambiguous. CDR1 is SNHLY, CDR2 FYNNEI, per germline. CDR3 length: 13 residues. With 4 bases removed from V and 2 bases from J, the gap between germline ends came to 9 bases. The CDR3 loop reads CASSVVLPYEQYF. DNA for the CDR3: TGTGCCAGCAGTGTGGTACTCCCCTACGAGCAGTACTTC.